This TCR beta chain was identified in a study of blood T cell repertoires in COVID-19 (dated by TCRdb to 2020 to 2022). In terms of the full investigation: The collaborator samples originated in the United States, Italy and Spain and spanned the acute and convalescent phases of COVID-19. The prospective study material was composed of cDNA or gDNA derived from T cells, B-cell-depleted T cells, or PBMCs. Deeply sampled blood TCRbeta repertoires from subjects exposed to, actively infected with, or recovered from COVID-19 were included in the dataset. The repertoires were released in a freely available public database meant as a resource for research on the immune response to SARS-CoV-2. The samples were drawn from two sources: the first 160 participants of the ongoing ImmuneRACE study, and over 1,000 subjects contributed by 6 global collaborators. A de-identified subject ID, COVID-19 status, age in years and sex were almost always included in the sample metadata. Where HLA class I and class II types were available, the types were taken from metadata supplied by the sample provider, not from assay-based typing.

The immunoSEQ Assay, a bias-controlled multiplex PCR, was used to amplify TCRbeta CDR3 regions from genomic DNA. The study's processing was this. The number of nucleated cells in each sample was estimated by amplification of reference gene primers within the assay. Sequence reads were collapsed and filtered to measure the absolute abundance of every unique TCRbeta CDR3 rearrangement. Productive Simpson clonality was computed per sample as the square root of Simpson's diversity index over productive rearrangements. The table was pulled from immuneACCESS by TCRdb, which kept in-frame rearrangements only. Such tables lose some clones; where checked, under half of the loss comes from unresolved V genes, and the rest has no known cause. V and J calls plus clone size are reproduced from that table; the DNA served to infer D and trimming. The sample includes some 280,000 clones, with around 86% observed a single time. The ten largest make up about 3% of the sample.

Including the terminal cysteine and phenylalanine, the CDR3 comprises 14 residues. The DNA shown is the 42-base CDR3, in frame from base 1. The V end gives up 4 bases and the J end 4 bases, leaving 6 bases in the junction not matched to a gene. Reading the germline V gene (reference sequence) gives CDR1 PRHDT and CDR2 FYEKMQ. Overall study results and their limits: Clinical and demographic metadata were provided uncurated, with the amount varying by source and participant.

The collaborating institutions used their own protocols to collect whole blood in K2EDTA tubes. Collaborator samples were shipped for TCRbeta analysis as frozen whole blood, isolated PBMCs, or DNA extracted from either sample type. This clone was detected only once. Its antigen is unknown. Base quality data are lacking; no much larger clone is found one base away. The sample holds other DNA sequences that translate to the same CDR3. The sequence derives from a woman aged 25 to 39 with active or convalescent COVID-19. The sequenced sample consisted of peripheral blood. Recombination connected TRBV13 to TRBJ2-5, with 7 bases matching TRBD1. CDR3 protein: CASSSIAGGETQYF. DNA sequence: TGTGCCAGCAGCTCTATCGCAGGGGGAGAGACCCAGTACTTC.